The 10 T cell receptor beta chains below all came from one sample that was sequenced in a study of identical twins. TCRdb re-analysed the 5' RACE reads in MiXCR, keeping a single row per CDR3 protein. The data hold some 500,000 distinct CDR3 sequences, with about 20% observed a single time. The sample was also linked to a second study, of T cells expressing NK-cell markers.

Sequenced: CD4+ T cells sorted from blood. The receptors derive from a woman under 30 in good health.

This clonotype was observed a handful of times. The rearrangement links TRBV11-2 to TRBJ2-5; 10 bases match TRBD2. The V gene end was trimmed by 5 bases and the J gene end by 5 bases; junction bases not matched to a gene: 5. Germline loops: CDR1 SGHAT, CDR2 FQNNGV. The CDR3 covers 14 residues. CDR3 DNA: TGTGCCAGCAGCCCGAGCGGGGGGGGGGAGACCCAGTACTTC. Translating it yields CASSPSGGGETQYF.

The CDR3 DNA reads TGTGCCAGCAGTCCCGGACTAGCGGGAGGGCCCTCGGAGCTGTTTTTT. Protein: CASSPGLAGGPSELFF. V is TRBV6-2 or TRBV6-3 and J is TRBJ2-2, with TRBD2 identical over 15 bases. Per the germline V gene, CDR1 is MNHEY and CDR2 is SVGEGT. Trimming at V came to 5 bases and at J to 10 bases, leaving 8 bases not matched to a gene. The CDR3 extends over 16 amino acids.

The CDR3, as DNA: TGTGCCAGCAGCTTCGCGGGGACCGGTTCCTACAATGAGCAGTTCTTC. Protein: CASSFAGTGSYNEQFF. V gene TRBV7-9 combines with J gene TRBJ2-1; possibly TRBD2 for D (6 bases). The CDR3 consists of 16 residues. CDR1 and CDR2 (germline): SEHNR, FQNEAQ (reference sequence). The V and J ends lost 3 bases and 1 base respectively, with 13 bases between them. The variable domain in full, completed from reference TRBV7-9 and TRBJ2-1, reads DTGVSQNPRHKITKRGQNVTFRCDPISEHNRLYWYRQTLGQGPEFLTYFQNEAQLEKSRLLSDRFSAERPKGSFSTLEIQRTEQGDSAMYLCASSFAGTGSYNEQFFGPGTRLTVL.

This clonotype was recorded a few times. The J gene is TRBJ2-3, the V gene TRBV5-1, with D perhaps matching TRBD1 or TRBD2 (5 bases each). Germline V CDR1 and CDR2: SGHRS, YFSETQ. V was clipped by 6 bases and J by 4 bases, with 12 bases between them. The CDR3 runs 13 residues. CDR3 protein: CASMVVGADTQYF. The CDR3 DNA reads as TGCGCCAGCATGGTTGTGGGGGCAGATACGCAGTATTTT.

The CDR3 here is CASSLGVLAGVSSEQYF. The CDR3 coding sequence is TGTGCCAGCAGCTTAGGAGTACTAGCGGGAGTGAGTTCCGAGCAGTACTTC. The gene calls are TRBV7-9 and TRBJ2-7, with 11 bases that match TRBD2. The junction had 11 bases not matched to a gene; V was cut back by 1 base and J by 6 bases. Germline-derived CDR1 and CDR2 are SEHNR and FQNEAQ (reference sequence). The CDR3 extends over 17 amino acids.

This clonotype was observed a few times. The rearrangement uses TRBV20-1 and TRBJ1-1; TRBD1 matches at 10 bases. V gave up 6 bases and J gave up 1 base; unmatched junction bases: 8. The CDR3 has 15 residues. Germline CDR1 reads DFQATT; CDR2 reads SNEGSKA (reference sequence). The CDR3 nucleotides are TGCAGTGCCAAGGGACAGGGGCCATCGAACACTGAAGCTTTCTTT. Translating it yields CSAKGQGPSNTEAFF.

The chain uses TRBV7-2 and TRBJ1-1; possibly TRBD1 for D (5 bases). Germline V gene lookup returns CDR1 SGHTA and CDR2 FQGNSA. This CDR3 region has 14 residues. Trimming pared 4 bases from V and 3 bases from J, leaving 12 bases between. CDR3 in amino acids: CASSWGVGDTEAFF. For the CDR3, the DNA is TGTGCCAGCAGCTGGGGGGTTGGTGACACTGAAGCTTTCTTT. Full variable domain (missing parts from reference TRBV7-2 and TRBJ1-1): GAGVSQSPSNKVTEKGKDVELRCDPISGHTALYWYRQSLGQGLEFLIYFQGNSAPDKSGLPSDRFSAERTGGSVSTLTIQRTQQEDSAVYLCASSWGVGDTEAFFGQGTRLTVV.

This chain uses TRBV6-1 with TRBJ2-3; 11 nucleotides line up with TRBD1. The CDR3 has 15 residues. CDR1 and CDR2 from the germline V gene are MNHNS and SASEGT. With 6 bases clipped from V and 4 bases from J, the junction kept 6 bases outside the gene matches. The CDR3 loop is CASSLPGQGADTQYF. DNA for the CDR3: TGTGCCAGCAGCCTACCGGGACAGGGGGCAGATACGCAGTATTTT.

This clonotype was counted between two and nine times. The chain has TRBV5-5 and TRBJ2-7; tentative D call: TRBD2 (6 bases). With 4 bases removed from V and 6 bases from J, the gap between germline ends came to 11 bases. The CDR3 contains 12 residues. Germline values: CDR1 SGHKS, CDR2 YYEKEE (reference sequence). Written as DNA, the CDR3 is TGTGCCAGCAGCGTGGACTACTCCGAGCAGTACTTC. Its protein is CASSVDYSEQYF.

The V call is TRBV7-6, the J call TRBJ2-3; 10 bases fit TRBD2. Germline V gives CDR1 SGHVS, CDR2 FNYEAQ. Losses at the gene ends were 1 base for V and 4 bases for J; bases not matched to a gene: 11. The CDR3 covers 18 residues. The CDR3 nucleotides read TGTGCCAGCAGCTTAGGGATCAGCGGGAGGGCCCAGCCAGATACGCAGTATTTT. It specifies CASSLGISGRAQPDTQYF.